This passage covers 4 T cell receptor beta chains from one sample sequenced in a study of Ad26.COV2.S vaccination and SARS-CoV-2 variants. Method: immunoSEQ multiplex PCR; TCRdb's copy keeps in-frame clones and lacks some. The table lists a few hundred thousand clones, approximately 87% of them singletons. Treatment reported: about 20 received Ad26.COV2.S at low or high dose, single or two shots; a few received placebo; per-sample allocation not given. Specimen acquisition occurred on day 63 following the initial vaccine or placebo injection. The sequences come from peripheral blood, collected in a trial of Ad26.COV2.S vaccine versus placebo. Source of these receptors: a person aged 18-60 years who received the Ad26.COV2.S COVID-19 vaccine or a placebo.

The CDR3 region has the DNA TGTGCCAGCAGCCAAACAGGGGGATCAGATACGCAGTATTTT. Its protein product is CASSQTGGSDTQYF. The genes are TRBV3-1 (or the pseudogene TRBV3-2) and TRBJ2-3; the match to TRBD1 covers 8 bases. CDR3 length equals 14 residues. Germline CDR1 reads LGHDT; CDR2 reads YNNKEL (reference sequence). V lost 2 bases, J lost 4 bases, and 2 bases stayed unmatched.

CDR3: CASSPTVGVLPVYGYTF. DNA for the CDR3: TGTGCCAGCAGCCCCACCGTGGGGGTACTACCCGTTTATGGCTACACCTTC. The chain recombines TRBV7-8 with TRBJ1-2, with a tentative D call TRBD1 (5 bases). The CDR3 runs to 17 residues. Germline CDR1 and CDR2: SGHVS and FQNEAQ. V was shortened by 5 bases and J by 5 bases, with 24 bases between the two germline ends.

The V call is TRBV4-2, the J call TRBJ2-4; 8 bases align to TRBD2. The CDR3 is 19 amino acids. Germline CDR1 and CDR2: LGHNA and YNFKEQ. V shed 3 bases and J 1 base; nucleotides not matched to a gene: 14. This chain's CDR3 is CASSHAGTSSPLAKNIQYF. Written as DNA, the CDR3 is TGTGCCAGCAGCCATGCCGGGACTAGTAGTCCCCTGGCCAAAAACATTCAGTACTTC.

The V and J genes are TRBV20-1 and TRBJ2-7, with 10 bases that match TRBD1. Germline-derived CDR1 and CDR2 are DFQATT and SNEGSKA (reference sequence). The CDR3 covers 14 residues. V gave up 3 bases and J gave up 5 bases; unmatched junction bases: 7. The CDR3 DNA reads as TGCAGTGCTAGTTATGGGACAGGGGTCAACGAGCAGTACTTC. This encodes CSASYGTGVNEQYF.